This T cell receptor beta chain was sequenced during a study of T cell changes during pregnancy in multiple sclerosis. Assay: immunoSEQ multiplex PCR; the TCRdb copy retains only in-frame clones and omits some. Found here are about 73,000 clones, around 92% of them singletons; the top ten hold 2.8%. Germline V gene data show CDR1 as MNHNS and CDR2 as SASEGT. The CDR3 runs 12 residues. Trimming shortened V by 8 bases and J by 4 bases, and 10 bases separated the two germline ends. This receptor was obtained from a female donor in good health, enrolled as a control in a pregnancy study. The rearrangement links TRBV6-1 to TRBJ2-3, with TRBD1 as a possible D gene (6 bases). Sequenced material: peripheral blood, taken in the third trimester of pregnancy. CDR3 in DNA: TGTGCCAGCGGGCAGGGGCCAGATACGCAGTATTTT. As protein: CASGQGPDTQYF.